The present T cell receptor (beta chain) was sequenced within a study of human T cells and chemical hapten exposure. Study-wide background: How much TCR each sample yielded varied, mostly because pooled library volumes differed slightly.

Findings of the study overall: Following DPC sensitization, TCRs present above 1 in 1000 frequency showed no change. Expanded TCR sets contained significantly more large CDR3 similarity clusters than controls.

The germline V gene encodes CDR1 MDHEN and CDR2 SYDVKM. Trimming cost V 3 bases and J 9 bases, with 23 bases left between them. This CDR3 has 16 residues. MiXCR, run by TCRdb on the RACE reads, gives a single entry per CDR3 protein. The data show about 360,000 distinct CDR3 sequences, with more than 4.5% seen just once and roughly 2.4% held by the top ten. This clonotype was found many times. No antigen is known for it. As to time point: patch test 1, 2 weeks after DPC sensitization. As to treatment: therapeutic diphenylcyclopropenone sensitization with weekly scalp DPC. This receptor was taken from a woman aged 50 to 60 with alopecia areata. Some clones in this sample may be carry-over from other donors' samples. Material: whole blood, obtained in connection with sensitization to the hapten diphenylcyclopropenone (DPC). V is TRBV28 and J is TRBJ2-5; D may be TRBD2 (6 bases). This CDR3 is CASSFVAEGPQRAQYF. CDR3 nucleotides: TGTGCCAGCAGTTTCGTGGCGGAGGGCCCCCAGAGGGCCCAGTACTTC.